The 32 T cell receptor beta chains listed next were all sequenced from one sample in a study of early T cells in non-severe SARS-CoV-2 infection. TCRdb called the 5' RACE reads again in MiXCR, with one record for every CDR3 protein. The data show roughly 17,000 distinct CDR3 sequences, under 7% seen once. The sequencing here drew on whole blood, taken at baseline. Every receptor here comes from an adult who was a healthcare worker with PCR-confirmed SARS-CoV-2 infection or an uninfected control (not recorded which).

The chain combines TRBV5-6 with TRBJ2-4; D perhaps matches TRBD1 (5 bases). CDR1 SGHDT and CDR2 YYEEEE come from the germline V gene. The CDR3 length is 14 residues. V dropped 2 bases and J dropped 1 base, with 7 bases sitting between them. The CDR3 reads CASSLPGAKNIQYF. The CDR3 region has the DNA TGTGCCAGCAGCTTACCAGGGGCCAAAAACATTCAGTACTTC.

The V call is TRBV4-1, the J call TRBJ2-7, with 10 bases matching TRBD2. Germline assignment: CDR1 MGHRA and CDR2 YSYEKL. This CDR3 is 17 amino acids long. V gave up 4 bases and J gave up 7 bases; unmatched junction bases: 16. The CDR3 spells CASSPNLFGLAAAEQYF. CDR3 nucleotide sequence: TGCGCCAGCAGCCCTAACCTGTTCGGACTAGCGGCGGCGGAGCAGTACTTC.

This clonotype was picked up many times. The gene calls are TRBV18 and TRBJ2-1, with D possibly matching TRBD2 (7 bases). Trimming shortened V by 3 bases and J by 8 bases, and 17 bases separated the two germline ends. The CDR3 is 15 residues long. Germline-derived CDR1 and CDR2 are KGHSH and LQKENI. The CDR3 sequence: CASSPLGGPNDEQFF. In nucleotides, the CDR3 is TGTGCCAGCTCACCCCTCGGGGGGCCTAACGATGAGCAGTTCTTC.

The CDR3 DNA reads as TGCGCCAGCAGCCAAGATCATCTGCCGCCGAAGGAAGTCCTATTCTATGGCTACACCTTC. Translating gives CASSQDHLPPKEVLFYGYTF. The chain has TRBV4-3 and TRBJ1-2; D is ambiguous. The V and J ends lost 0 bases and 4 bases respectively, with 27 bases between them. Germline V gene data show CDR1 as LGHNA and CDR2 as YSLEER. This CDR3 is 20 amino acids long.

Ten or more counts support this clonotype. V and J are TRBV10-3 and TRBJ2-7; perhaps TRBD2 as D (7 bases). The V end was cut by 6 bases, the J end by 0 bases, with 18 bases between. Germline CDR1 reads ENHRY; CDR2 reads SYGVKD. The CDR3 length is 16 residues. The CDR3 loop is CAISQGSGESSYEQYF. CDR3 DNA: TGTGCCATCAGCCAGGGGAGCGGGGAAAGCTCCTACGAGCAGTACTTC.

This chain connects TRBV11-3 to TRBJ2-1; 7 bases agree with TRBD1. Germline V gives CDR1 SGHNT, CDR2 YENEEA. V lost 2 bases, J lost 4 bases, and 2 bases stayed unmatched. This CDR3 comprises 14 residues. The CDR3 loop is CASSLMGQYNEQFF. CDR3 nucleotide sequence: TGTGCCAGCAGCTTAATGGGACAGTACAATGAGCAGTTCTTC.

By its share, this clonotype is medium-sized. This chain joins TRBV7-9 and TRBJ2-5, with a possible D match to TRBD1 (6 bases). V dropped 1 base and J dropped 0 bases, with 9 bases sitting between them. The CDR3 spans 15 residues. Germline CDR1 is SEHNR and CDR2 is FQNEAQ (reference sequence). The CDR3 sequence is CASSLGGGHQETQYF. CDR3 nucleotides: TGTGCCAGCAGCTTAGGAGGGGGACACCAAGAGACCCAGTACTTC.

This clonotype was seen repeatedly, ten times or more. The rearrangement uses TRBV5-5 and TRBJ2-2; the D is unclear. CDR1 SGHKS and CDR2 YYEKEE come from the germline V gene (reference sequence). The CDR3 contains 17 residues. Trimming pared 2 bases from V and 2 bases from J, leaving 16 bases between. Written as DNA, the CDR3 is TGTGCCAGCAGCTTACAGCCTGGCAGATCTAACACCGGGGAGCTGTTTTTT. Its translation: CASSLQPGRSNTGELFF.

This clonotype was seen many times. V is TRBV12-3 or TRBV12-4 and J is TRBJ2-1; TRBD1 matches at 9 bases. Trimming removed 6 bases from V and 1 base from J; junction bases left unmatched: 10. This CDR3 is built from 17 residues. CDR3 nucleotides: TGTGCCAGCAGGTCCGGGACAGGGATAATTTCCTACAATGAGCAGTTCTTC. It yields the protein CASRSGTGIISYNEQFF.

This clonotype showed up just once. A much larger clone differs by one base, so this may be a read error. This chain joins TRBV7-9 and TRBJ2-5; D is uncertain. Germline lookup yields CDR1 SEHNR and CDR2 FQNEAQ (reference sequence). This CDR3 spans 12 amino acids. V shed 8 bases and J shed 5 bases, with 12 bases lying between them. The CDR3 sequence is CASCPVAETQYF. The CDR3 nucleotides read TGTGCCAGCTGCCCCGTCGCGGAGACCCAGTACTTC.

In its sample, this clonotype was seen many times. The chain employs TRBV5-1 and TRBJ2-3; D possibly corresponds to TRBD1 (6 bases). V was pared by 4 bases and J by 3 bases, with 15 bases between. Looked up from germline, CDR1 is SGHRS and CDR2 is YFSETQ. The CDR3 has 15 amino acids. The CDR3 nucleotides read TGCGCCAGCAGCCCCTACACCACAGGGACAGATACGCAGTATTTT. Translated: CASSPYTTGTDTQYF. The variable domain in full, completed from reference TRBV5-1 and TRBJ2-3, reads KAGVTQTPRYLIKTRGQQVTLSCSPISGHRSVSWYQQTPGQGLQFLFEYFSETQRNKGNFPGRFSGRQFSNSRSEMNVSTLELGDSALYLCASSPYTTGTDTQYFGPGTRLTVL.

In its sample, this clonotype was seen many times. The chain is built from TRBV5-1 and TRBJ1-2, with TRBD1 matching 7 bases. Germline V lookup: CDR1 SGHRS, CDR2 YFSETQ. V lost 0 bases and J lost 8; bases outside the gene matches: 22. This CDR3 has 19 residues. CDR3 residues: CASSLVGRDSSAQGYGYTF. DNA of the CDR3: TGCGCCAGCAGCTTGGTAGGTCGGGACAGCAGTGCACAAGGATACGGCTACACCTTC. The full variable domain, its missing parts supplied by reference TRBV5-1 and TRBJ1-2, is KAGVTQTPRYLIKTRGQQVTLSCSPISGHRSVSWYQQTPGQGLQFLFEYFSETQRNKGNFPGRFSGRQFSNSRSEMNVSTLELGDSALYLCASSLVGRDSSAQGYGYTFGSGTRLTVV.

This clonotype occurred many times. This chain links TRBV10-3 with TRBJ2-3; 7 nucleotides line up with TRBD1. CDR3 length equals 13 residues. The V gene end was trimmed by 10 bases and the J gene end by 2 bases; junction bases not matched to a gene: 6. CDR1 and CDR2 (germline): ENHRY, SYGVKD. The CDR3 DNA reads TGTGCCACCGAGACAGGGCTCACAGATACGCAGTATTTT. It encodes CATETGLTDTQYF.

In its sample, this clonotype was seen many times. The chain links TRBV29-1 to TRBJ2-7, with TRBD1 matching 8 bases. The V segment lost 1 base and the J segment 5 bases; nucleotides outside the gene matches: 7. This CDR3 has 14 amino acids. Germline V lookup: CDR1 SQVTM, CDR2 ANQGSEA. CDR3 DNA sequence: TGCAGCGTTGAAGGTTCCGGACAGGGCAACGAGCAGTACTTC. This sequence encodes CSVEGSGQGNEQYF.

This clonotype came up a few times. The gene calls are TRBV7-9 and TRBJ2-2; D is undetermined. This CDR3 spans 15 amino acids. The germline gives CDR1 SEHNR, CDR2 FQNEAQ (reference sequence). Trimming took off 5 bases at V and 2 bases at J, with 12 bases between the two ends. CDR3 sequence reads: CASSQPEINTGELFF. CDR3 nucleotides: TGTGCCAGCAGCCAACCCGAGATAAACACCGGGGAGCTGTTTTTT.

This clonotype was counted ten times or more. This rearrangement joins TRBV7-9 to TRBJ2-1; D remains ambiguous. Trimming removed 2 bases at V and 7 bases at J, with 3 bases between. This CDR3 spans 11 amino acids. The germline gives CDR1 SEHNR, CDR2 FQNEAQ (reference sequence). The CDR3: CASSLLNEQFF. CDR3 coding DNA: TGTGCCAGCAGCTTATTAAATGAGCAGTTCTTC.

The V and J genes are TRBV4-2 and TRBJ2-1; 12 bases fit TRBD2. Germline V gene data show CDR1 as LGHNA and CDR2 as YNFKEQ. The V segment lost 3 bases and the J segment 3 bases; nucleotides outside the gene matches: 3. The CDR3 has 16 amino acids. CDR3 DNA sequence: TGTGCCAGCAGCCAGACTAGCGGGGGCTTCTACAATGAGCAGTTCTTC. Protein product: CASSQTSGGFYNEQFF.

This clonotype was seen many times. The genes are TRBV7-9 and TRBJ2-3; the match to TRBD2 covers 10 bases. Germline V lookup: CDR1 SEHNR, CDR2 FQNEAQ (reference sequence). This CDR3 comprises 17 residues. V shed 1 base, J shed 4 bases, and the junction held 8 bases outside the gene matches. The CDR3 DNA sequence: TGTGCCAGCAGCTTAGATTTAGCGGGGGGAGCTCCAGATACGCAGTATTTT. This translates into CASSLDLAGGAPDTQYF.

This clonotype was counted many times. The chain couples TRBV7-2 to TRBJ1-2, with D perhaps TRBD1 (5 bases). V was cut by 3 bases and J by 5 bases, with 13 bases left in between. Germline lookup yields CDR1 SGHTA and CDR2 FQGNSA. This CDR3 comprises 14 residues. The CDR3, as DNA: TGTGCCAGCAGCTTTAGACAGTCCTCATATGGCTACACCTTC. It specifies CASSFRQSSYGYTF.

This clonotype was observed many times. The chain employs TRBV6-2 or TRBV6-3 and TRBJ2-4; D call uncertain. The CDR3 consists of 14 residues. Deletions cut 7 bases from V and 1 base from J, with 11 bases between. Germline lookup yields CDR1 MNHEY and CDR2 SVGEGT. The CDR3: CASTISAAKNIQYF. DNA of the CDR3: TGTGCCAGCACCATTTCGGCGGCCAAAAACATTCAGTACTTC.

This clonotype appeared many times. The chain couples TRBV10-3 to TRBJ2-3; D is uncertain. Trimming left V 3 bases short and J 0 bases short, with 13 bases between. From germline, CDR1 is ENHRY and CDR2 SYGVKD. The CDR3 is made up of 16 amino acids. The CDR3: CAISDSRPPSTDTQYF. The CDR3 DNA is TGTGCCATCAGTGACTCTAGGCCTCCTAGCACAGATACGCAGTATTTT.

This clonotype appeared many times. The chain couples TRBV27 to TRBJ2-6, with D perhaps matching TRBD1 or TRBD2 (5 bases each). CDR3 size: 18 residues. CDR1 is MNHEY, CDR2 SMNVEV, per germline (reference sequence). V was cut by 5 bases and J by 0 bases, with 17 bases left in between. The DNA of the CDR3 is TGTGCCAGCAGTGTCCGGGGCAGGATCGTCTCTGGGGCCAACGTCCTGACTTTC. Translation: CASSVRGRIVSGANVLTF.

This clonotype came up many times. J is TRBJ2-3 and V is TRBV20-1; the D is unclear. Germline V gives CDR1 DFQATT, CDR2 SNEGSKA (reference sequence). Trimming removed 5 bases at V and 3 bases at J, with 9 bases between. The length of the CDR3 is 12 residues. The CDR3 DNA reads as TGCAGTGCTCTTGATAAAACAGATACGCAGTATTTT. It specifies CSALDKTDTQYF.

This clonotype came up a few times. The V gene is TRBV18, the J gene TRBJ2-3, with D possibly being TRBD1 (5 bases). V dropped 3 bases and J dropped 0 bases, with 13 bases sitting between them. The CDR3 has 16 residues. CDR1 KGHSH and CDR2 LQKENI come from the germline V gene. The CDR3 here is CASSPTPTASTDTQYF. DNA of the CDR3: TGTGCCAGCTCACCCACTCCGACAGCTAGCACAGATACGCAGTATTTT.

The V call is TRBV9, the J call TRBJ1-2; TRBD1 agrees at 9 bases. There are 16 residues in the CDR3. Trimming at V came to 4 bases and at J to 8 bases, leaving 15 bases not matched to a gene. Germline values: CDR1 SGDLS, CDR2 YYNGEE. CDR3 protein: CASSREIRTGEEGYTF. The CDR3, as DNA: TGTGCCAGCAGCAGAGAGATCCGGACAGGGGAGGAAGGCTACACCTTC.

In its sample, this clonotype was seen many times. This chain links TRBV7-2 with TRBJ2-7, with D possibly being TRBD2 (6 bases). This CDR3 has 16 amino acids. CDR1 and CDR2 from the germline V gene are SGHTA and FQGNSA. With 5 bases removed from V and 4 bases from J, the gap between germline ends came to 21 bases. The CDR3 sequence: CASSRYLSTSGYEQYF. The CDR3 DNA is TGTGCCAGCAGCCGATATCTCTCGACTAGTGGGTACGAGCAGTACTTC.

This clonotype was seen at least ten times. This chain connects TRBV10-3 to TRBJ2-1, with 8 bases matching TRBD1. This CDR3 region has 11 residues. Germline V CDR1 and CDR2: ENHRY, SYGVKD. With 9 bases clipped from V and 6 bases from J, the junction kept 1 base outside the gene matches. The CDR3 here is CAMGTGNEQFF. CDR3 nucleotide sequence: TGTGCCATGGGGACAGGCAATGAGCAGTTCTTC.

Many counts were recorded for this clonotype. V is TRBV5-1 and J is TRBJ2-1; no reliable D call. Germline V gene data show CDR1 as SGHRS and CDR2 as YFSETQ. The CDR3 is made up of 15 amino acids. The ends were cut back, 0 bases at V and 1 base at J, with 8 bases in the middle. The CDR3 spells CASSLGGVSYNEQFF. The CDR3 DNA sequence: TGCGCCAGCAGCTTGGGTGGTGTTTCCTACAATGAGCAGTTCTTC.

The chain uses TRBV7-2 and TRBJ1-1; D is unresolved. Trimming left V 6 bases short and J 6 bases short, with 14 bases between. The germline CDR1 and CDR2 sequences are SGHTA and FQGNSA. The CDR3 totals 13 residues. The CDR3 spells CASRLPTVAEAFF. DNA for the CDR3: TGTGCCAGCAGACTTCCTACGGTCGCTGAAGCTTTCTTT.

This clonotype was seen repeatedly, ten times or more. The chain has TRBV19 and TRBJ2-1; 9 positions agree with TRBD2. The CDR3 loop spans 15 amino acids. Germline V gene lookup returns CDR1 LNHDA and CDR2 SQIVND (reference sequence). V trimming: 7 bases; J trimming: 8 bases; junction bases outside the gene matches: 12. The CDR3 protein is CASTESSGVSHEQFF. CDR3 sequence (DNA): TGTGCCAGTACCGAATCTAGCGGGGTATCTCATGAGCAGTTCTTC.

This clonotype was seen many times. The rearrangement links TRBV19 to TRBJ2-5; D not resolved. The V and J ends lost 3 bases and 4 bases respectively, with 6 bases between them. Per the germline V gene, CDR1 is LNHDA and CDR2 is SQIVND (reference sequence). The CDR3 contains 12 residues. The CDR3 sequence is CASSIGPETQYF. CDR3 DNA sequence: TGTGCCAGTAGTATTGGGCCAGAGACCCAGTACTTC.

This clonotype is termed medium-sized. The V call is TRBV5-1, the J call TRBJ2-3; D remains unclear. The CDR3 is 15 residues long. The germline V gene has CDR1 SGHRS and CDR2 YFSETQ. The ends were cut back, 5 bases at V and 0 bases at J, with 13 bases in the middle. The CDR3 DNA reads TGCGCCAGCAGAGACGGAAGCTCTAGCACAGATACGCAGTATTTT. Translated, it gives CASRDGSSSTDTQYF. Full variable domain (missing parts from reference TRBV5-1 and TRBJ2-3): KAGVTQTPRYLIKTRGQQVTLSCSPISGHRSVSWYQQTPGQGLQFLFEYFSETQRNKGNFPGRFSGRQFSNSRSEMNVSTLELGDSALYLCASRDGSSSTDTQYFGPGTRLTVL.